Given below is one T cell receptor (beta chain) in context. The source of the sample is a study of blood T cell repertoires in COVID-19. Per the original methods: Amplification with reference gene primers provided the estimates of nucleated cell counts. Clones were read by immunoSEQ multiplex PCR, and TCRdb kept only the in-frame ones, dropping some. For V, J and clone size, that table is used; D and trimming come from the DNA. The sample lists around 240,000 clones, about 83% occurring once. The trim removed 4 bases at V and 2 bases at J, leaving 5 bases unmatched. CDR1 is KGHDR, CDR2 SFDVKD, per germline. CDR3 length: 15 amino acids.

The receptor's source is a woman aged 45-65 years with acute or convalescent COVID-19. Sequences were obtained from peripheral blood. The J gene is TRBJ2-7, the V gene TRBV24-1; TRBD1 matches at 9 bases. CDR3 bases: TGTGCCACCAGTGACCCAGGGACAGGGACCTACGAGCAGTACTTC. Amino acids: CATSDPGTGTYEQYF.